The 20 T cell receptor beta chains reported below all come from one sample, sequenced in a study of identical twins. TCRdb re-analysed the 5' RACE reads in MiXCR, keeping a single row per CDR3 protein. The repertoire holds about 700,000 distinct CDR3 sequences, with 8.6% as singletons. This sample also appeared in a second study, on yellow fever vaccine responses in identical twins.

What was sequenced was PBMCs. The origin of the receptors is a woman aged 18-29 years in good health.

This chain links TRBV10-1 with TRBJ2-1, with 8 bases identical to TRBD2. The CDR3 is 17 amino acids. V lost 2 bases, J lost 0 bases, and 6 bases stayed unmatched. The germline gives CDR1 WNHNN, CDR2 SYGVQD (reference sequence). CDR3 nucleotide sequence: TGCGCCAGCAGTGAGGCGCCGGGACTAGACTCCTACAATGAGCAGTTCTTC. Encoded protein: CASSEAPGLDSYNEQFF.

This clonotype was seen a handful of times. The V and J genes are TRBV4-2 and TRBJ1-1; 10 nucleotides agree with TRBD1. CDR1 and CDR2 (germline): LGHNA, YNFKEQ. J lost 0 bases, V lost 4 bases, and 8 bases had no gene match. This CDR3 region has 17 residues. CDR3 coding DNA: TGTGCCAGCAGCCCTGGGACAGGGGAGGTTGTGAACACTGAAGCTTTCTTT. Residues: CASSPGTGEVVNTEAFF.

This clonotype was counted only a few times. This rearrangement joins TRBV12-3 or TRBV12-4 to TRBJ2-1; 11 bases match TRBD2. The CDR3 runs 16 residues. The V gene end was trimmed by 3 bases and the J gene end by 7 bases; junction bases not matched to a gene: 8. The CDR3 sequence is CASSLSSGRFGNEQFF. The DNA for the CDR3 is TGTGCCAGCAGTTTGTCTAGCGGGAGGTTTGGGAATGAGCAGTTCTTC.

The V gene is TRBV5-1, the J gene TRBJ1-4, with D tentatively TRBD1 (5 bases). CDR1 is SGHRS, CDR2 YFSETQ, per germline. V lost 7 bases, J lost 3 bases, and 10 bases lay in between. The CDR3 totals 13 residues. The CDR3 sequence: CASSGTANEKLFF. CDR3 sequence (DNA): TGCGCCAGCTCCGGGACGGCTAATGAAAAACTGTTTTTT.

This clonotype was seen more than once but under ten times. The chain recombines TRBV28 with TRBJ1-3; no clear D gene. Germline assignment: CDR1 MDHEN and CDR2 SYDVKM. The V end lost 7 bases, the J end lost 2 bases, and 18 bases lay between the germline ends. The CDR3 length is 16 residues. The CDR3 sequence: CASISGDAYPGNTIYF. The CDR3 DNA reads as TGTGCCAGCATTTCGGGAGACGCATACCCTGGAAACACCATATATTTT.

The V call is TRBV6-1, the J call TRBJ2-7; perhaps TRBD1 as D (6 bases). CDR1 MNHNS and CDR2 SASEGT come from the germline V gene. Trimming left V 6 bases short and J 0 bases short, with 15 bases between. CDR3 length: 15 residues. The CDR3: CASRWRQGYSYEQYF. The CDR3 coding sequence is TGTGCCAGCAGATGGAGGCAGGGGTACTCCTACGAGCAGTACTTC.

There are a few counts of this clonotype. V usage is TRBV3-1 and J usage is TRBJ2-7, with D unclear. The V end lost 0 bases, the J end lost 6 bases, and 6 bases lay between the germline ends. In germline, CDR1 is LGHDT, CDR2 YNNKEL (reference sequence). This CDR3 spans 12 amino acids. Here the CDR3 DNA reads TGTGCCAGCAGCCAAGAGTGGCGCGAGCAGTACTTC. Amino acids: CASSQEWREQYF.

This chain joins TRBV6-1 and TRBJ2-1; the D gene could be TRBD1 or TRBD2 (5 bases each). V lost 6 bases, J lost 2 bases, and 14 bases lay in between. This CDR3 has 15 residues. Germline CDR1 is MNHNS and CDR2 is SASEGT. Here the CDR3 DNA reads TGTGCCAGCAGGCCCAGGGACCGCACCTACAATGAGCAGTTCTTC. Amino acids: CASRPRDRTYNEQFF.

The chain's CDR3 is CSATPLTGNTGELFF. Here the CDR3 DNA reads TGCAGTGCTACCCCTTTGACAGGGAACACCGGGGAGCTGTTTTTT. The genes are TRBV20-1 and TRBJ2-2, with D tentatively TRBD1 (6 bases). Between the trimmed V and J ends, which lost 4 bases and 1 base, there was a span of 13 bases. Germline V gene sequence: CDR1 DFQATT, CDR2 SNEGSKA (reference sequence). There are 15 residues in the CDR3.

Notes on this clonotype: A much more abundant neighbour one base away suggests this may be a read error. The chain employs TRBV15 and TRBJ2-1; tentative D call: TRBD2 (6 bases). The CDR3 extends over 17 amino acids. V lost 1 base, J lost 8 bases, and 21 bases lay in between. The germline V gene has CDR1 LNHNV and CDR2 YYDKDF (reference sequence). DNA of the CDR3: TGTGCCACCAGCAGAGCGGAGCGGGCCTTCGCCCCCTATGAGCAGTTCTTC. Encoded protein: CATSRAERAFAPYEQFF.

Many counts were recorded for this clonotype. The genes are TRBV5-1 and TRBJ1-1; the D is unclear. Germline loops: CDR1 SGHRS, CDR2 YFSETQ. The CDR3 contains 14 residues. V dropped 0 bases and J dropped 4 bases, with 10 bases sitting between them. CDR3 nucleotides: TGCGCCAGCAGCTTGGATTCGGGTGGCACTGAAGCTTTCTTT. This translates into CASSLDSGGTEAFF.

In its sample, this clonotype was seen a few times. This chain uses TRBV27 with TRBJ1-2; no clear D. Germline CDR1 reads MNHEY; CDR2 reads SMNVEV (reference sequence). There are 13 residues in the CDR3. V shed 6 bases and J shed 8 bases, with 16 bases lying between them. In DNA, the CDR3 is TGTGCCAGCAGAAGAGAGACAAGGTCGGGCTACACCTTC. Its protein is CASRRETRSGYTF.

In its sample, this clonotype was seen many times. The chain recombines TRBV5-1 with TRBJ2-7; TRBD2 might be the D (5 bases). V lost 3 bases, J lost 2 bases, and 12 bases lay in between. Germline CDR1 and CDR2: SGHRS and YFSETQ. The CDR3 contains 14 residues. The CDR3 DNA reads TGCGCCAGCAGCTATGAGGGATTCCCCTACGAGCAGTACTTC. It encodes CASSYEGFPYEQYF. The whole variable domain, filled in from reference TRBV5-1 and TRBJ2-7, reads KAGVTQTPRYLIKTRGQQVTLSCSPISGHRSVSWYQQTPGQGLQFLFEYFSETQRNKGNFPGRFSGRQFSNSRSEMNVSTLELGDSALYLCASSYEGFPYEQYFGPGTRLTVT.

The genes are TRBV9 and TRBJ2-3, with D maybe TRBD2 (5 bases). Germline CDR1 reads SGDLS; CDR2 reads YYNGEE. This CDR3 spans 15 amino acids. With 3 bases removed from V and 0 bases from J, the gap between germline ends came to 11 bases. CDR3 DNA: TGTGCCAGCAGCGCTCGGGGAACTAGCACAGATACGCAGTATTTT. Translating it yields CASSARGTSTDTQYF.

The genes are TRBV7-9 and TRBJ2-1; TRBD1 matches 8 bases. This CDR3 spans 13 amino acids. The junction had 12 bases not matched to a gene; V was cut back by 5 bases and J by 15 bases. In germline, CDR1 is SEHNR, CDR2 FQNEAQ (reference sequence). The CDR3 DNA reads as TGTGCCAGCAGCGCCAGAGGACAGGGCCTGGGGTTCTTC. Its translation is CASSARGQGLGFF.

This clonotype has at least ten counts. J is TRBJ2-4 and V is TRBV12-3 or TRBV12-4; D could derive from TRBD1 or TRBD2 (5 bases each). This CDR3 spans 16 amino acids. Trimming stripped 5 bases from V and 7 bases from J, with 21 bases between. CDR3 region: CASSQPKGEEGNIQYF. The DNA for the CDR3 is TGTGCCAGCAGTCAACCTAAAGGGGAAGAGGGGAACATTCAGTACTTC.

The CDR3 spells CASSLDRGFEQYF. The DNA for the CDR3 is TGTGCCAGCAGTTTGGACAGGGGGTTCGAGCAGTACTTC. V usage is TRBV12-3 or TRBV12-4 and J usage is TRBJ2-7, with 10 positions matching TRBD1. The CDR3 runs to 13 residues. J lost 6 bases, V lost 3 bases, and 2 bases had no gene match.

With respect to this clonotype: The junction differs from germline at one of its ends, possibly a read error. The chain carries TRBV7-8 and TRBJ2-2, with 7 bases matching TRBD1. There are 16 residues in the CDR3. Germline CDR1 is SGHVS and CDR2 is FQNEAQ. CDR3 residues: CASSLRSTGNPGELFF. DNA of the CDR3: TGTGCCAGCAGCTTAAGATCGACAGGGAACCCCGGGGAGCTGTTTTTT.

This clonotype was counted a few times. The chain combines TRBV29-1 with TRBJ2-1, with 11 bases lining up with TRBD2. Trimming removed 1 base from V and 0 bases from J; junction bases left unmatched: 14. The CDR3 spans 20 residues. Germline CDR1 reads SQVTM; CDR2 reads ANQGSEA. The CDR3 loop reads CSVEGMSGLAGGSSYNEQFF. The CDR3 DNA is TGCAGCGTTGAAGGTATGAGCGGGCTAGCGGGAGGTAGCTCCTACAATGAGCAGTTCTTC.

The table lists this clonotype with a few counts. J is TRBJ2-1 and V is TRBV20-1, with 8 positions matching TRBD1. Germline CDR1 DFQATT, CDR2 SNEGSKA (reference sequence). V shed 4 bases and J 9 bases; nucleotides not matched to a gene: 8. This CDR3 contains 13 residues. CDR3 protein: CSATDRVGGEQFF. Here the CDR3 DNA reads TGCAGTGCTACGGACAGGGTGGGTGGTGAGCAGTTCTTC.